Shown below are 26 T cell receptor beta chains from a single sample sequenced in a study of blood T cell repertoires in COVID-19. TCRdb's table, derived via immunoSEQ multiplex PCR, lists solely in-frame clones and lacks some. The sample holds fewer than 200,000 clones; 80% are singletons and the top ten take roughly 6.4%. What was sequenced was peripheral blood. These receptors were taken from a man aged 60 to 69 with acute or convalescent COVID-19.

The CDR3 DNA follows: TGTGCCAGCAGTTTAGGGACATACTACGAGCAGTACTTC. Its protein is CASSLGTYYEQYF. The chain recombines TRBV27 with TRBJ2-7; tentatively, D is TRBD1 (6 bases). Trimming shortened V by 2 bases and J by 3 bases, and 8 bases separated the two germline ends. The CDR3 runs to 13 residues. Germline CDR1 MNHEY, CDR2 SMNVEV (reference sequence).

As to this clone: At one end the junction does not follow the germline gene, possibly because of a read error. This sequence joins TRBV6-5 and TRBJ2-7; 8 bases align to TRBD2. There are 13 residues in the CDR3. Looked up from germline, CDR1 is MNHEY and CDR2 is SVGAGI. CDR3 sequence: CACSGGSSYEQYF. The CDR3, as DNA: TGTGCCTGCAGCGGGGGAAGCTCCTACGAGCAGTACTTC.

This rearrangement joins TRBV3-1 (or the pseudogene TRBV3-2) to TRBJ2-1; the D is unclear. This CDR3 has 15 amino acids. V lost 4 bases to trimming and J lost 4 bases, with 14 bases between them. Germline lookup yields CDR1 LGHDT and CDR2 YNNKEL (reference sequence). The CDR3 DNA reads TGTGCCAGCAGCCCTTCGGTATCCGAATACAATGAGCAGTTCTTC. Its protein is CASSPSVSEYNEQFF.

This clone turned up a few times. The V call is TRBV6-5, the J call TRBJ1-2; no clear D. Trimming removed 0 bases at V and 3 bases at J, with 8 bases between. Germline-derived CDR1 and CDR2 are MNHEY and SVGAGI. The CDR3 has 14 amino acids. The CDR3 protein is CASSYSNGYYGYTF. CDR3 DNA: TGTGCCAGCAGTTACTCGAACGGTTACTATGGCTACACCTTC.

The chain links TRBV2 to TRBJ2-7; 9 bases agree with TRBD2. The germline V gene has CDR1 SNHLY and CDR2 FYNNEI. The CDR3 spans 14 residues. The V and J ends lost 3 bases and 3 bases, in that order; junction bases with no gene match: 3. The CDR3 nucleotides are TGTGCCAGCAGTGAGGGACTAGCAGGCTACGAGCAGTACTTC. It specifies CASSEGLAGYEQYF. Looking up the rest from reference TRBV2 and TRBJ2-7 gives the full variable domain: EPEVTQTPSHQVTQMGQEVILRCVPISNHLYFYWYRQILGQKVEFLVSFYNNEISEKSEIFDDQFSVERPDGSNFTLKIRSTKLEDSAMYFCASSEGLAGYEQYFGPGTRLTVT.

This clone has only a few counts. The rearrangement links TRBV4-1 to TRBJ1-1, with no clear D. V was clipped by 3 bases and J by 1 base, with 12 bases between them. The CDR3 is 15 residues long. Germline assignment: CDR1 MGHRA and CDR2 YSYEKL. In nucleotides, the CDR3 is TGCGCCAGCAGCCAGGTGGTTGCTAGGAACACTGAAGCTTTCTTT. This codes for CASSQVVARNTEAFF.

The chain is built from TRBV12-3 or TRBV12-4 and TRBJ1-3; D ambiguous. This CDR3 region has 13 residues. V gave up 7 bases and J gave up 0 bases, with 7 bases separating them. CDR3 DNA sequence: TGTGCCAGCATCCGGAGCTCTGGAAACACCATATATTTT. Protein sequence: CASIRSSGNTIYF.

The CDR3 DNA is TGCGCCAGCAGCATCCTGACCGGGACTAGCGGGACTGAGGAGCAGTTCTTC. The encoded protein is CASSILTGTSGTEEQFF. J is TRBJ2-1 and V is TRBV5-1; TRBD2 aligns across 13 bases. The CDR3 length is 17 residues. Germline loops: CDR1 SGHRS, CDR2 YFSETQ. The trim removed 4 bases at V and 10 bases at J, leaving 14 bases unmatched. Looking up the rest from reference TRBV5-1 and TRBJ2-1 gives the full variable domain: KAGVTQTPRYLIKTRGQQVTLSCSPISGHRSVSWYQQTPGQGLQFLFEYFSETQRNKGNFPGRFSGRQFSNSRSEMNVSTLELGDSALYLCASSILTGTSGTEEQFFGPGTRLTVL.

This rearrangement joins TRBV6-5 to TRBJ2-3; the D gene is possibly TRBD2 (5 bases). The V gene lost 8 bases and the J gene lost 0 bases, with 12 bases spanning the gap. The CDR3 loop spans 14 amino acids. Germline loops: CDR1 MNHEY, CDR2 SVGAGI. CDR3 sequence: CASRRERSTDTQYF. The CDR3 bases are TGTGCCAGCCGAAGGGAGCGTAGCACAGATACGCAGTATTTT.

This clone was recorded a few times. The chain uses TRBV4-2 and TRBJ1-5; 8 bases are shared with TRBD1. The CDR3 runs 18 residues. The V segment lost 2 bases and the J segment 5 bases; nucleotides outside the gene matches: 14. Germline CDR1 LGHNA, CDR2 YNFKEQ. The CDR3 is CASSQRTGKIVCHQPQHF. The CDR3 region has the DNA TGTGCCAGCAGCCAAAGGACAGGGAAGATAGTATGCCATCAGCCCCAGCATTTT.

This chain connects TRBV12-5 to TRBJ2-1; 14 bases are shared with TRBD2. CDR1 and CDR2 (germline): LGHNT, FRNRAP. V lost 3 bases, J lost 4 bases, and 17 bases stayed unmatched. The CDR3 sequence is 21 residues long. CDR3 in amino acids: CASGFRSGLAGAPRIYNEQFF. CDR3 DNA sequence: TGTGCTAGTGGTTTTAGGTCGGGACTAGCGGGAGCCCCTCGAATATACAATGAGCAGTTCTTC. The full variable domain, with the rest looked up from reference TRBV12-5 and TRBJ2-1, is DARVTQTPRHKVTEMGQEVTMRCQPILGHNTVFWYRQTMMQGLELLAYFRNRAPLDDSGMPKDRFSAEMPDATLATLKIQPSEPRDSAVYFCASGFRSGLAGAPRIYNEQFFGPGTRLTVL.

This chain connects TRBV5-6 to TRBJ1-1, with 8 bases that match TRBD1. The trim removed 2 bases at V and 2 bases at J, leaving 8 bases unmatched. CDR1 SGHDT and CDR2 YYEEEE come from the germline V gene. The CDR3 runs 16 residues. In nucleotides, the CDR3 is TGTGCCAGCAGCTTAGCCGGGACAGGAGACAACACTGAAGCTTTCTTT. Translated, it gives CASSLAGTGDNTEAFF.

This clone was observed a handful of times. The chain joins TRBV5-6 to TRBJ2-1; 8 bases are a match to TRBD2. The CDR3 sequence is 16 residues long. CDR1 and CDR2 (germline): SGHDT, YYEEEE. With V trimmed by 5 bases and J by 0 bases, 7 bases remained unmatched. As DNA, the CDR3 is TGTGCCAGCAGTCAGCGGGAGTGGTTCTCCTACAATGAGCAGTTCTTC. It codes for CASSQREWFSYNEQFF.

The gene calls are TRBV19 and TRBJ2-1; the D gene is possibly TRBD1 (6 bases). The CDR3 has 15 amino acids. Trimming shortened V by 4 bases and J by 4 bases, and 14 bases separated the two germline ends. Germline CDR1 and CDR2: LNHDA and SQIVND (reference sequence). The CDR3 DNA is TGTGCCAGTAGTAACAGGGCACCCTCGTACAATGAGCAGTTCTTC. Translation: CASSNRAPSYNEQFF.

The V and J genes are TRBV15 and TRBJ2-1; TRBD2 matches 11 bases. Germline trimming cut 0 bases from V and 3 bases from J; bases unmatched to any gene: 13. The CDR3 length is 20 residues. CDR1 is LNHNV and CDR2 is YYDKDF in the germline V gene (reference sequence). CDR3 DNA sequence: TGTGCCACCAGCAGAGATGAACTAGCGGGAGTCCCCACATACTACAATGAGCAGTTCTTC. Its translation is CATSRDELAGVPTYYNEQFF.

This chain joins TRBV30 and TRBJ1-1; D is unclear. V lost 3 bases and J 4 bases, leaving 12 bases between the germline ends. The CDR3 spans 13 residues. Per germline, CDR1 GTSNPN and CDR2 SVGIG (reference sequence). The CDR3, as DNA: TGTGCCTGGAGCAGACTTTTGGCCACTGAAGCTTTCTTT. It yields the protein CAWSRLLATEAFF.

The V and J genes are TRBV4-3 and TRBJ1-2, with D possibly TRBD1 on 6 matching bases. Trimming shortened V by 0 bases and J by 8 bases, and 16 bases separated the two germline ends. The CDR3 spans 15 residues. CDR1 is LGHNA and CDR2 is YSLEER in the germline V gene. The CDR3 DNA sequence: TGCGCCAGCAGCCAAGATACCGAGGGGGAAGGAGGCTACACCTTC. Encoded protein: CASSQDTEGEGGYTF.

Written as DNA, the CDR3 is TGCGCCAGCCGTCTGGGGACAGATAATTCACCCCTCCACTTT. Its translation is CASRLGTDNSPLHF. This chain uses TRBV4-3 with TRBJ1-6, with 7 bases identical to TRBD1. This CDR3 has 14 residues. J was trimmed by 5 bases and V by 8 bases; bases with no gene match: 6. CDR1 and CDR2 from the germline V gene are LGHNA and YSLEER.

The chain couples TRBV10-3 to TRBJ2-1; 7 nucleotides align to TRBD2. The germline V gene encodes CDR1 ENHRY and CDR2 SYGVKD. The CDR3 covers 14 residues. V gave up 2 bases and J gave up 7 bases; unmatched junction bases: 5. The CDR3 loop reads CAISEGGSLNEQFF. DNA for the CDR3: TGTGCCATCAGTGAGGGCGGGAGCTTGAATGAGCAGTTCTTC.

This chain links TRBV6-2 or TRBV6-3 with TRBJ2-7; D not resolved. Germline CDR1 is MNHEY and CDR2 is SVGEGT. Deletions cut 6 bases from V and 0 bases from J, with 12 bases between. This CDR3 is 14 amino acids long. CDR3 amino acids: CASSLLTISYEQYF. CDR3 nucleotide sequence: TGTGCCAGCAGCCTACTGACAATCTCCTACGAGCAGTACTTC.

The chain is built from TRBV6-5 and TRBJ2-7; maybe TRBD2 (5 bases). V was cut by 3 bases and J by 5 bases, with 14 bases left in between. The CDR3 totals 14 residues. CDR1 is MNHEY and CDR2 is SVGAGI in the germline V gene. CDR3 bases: TGTGCCAGCAGTTATTCCCGGGGAAGGCACGAGCAGTACTTC. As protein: CASSYSRGRHEQYF.

This CDR3 reads CASSPRTSGSHNEQFF. The CDR3 DNA reads as TGTGCCAGCTCACCACGGACTAGCGGCAGCCACAATGAGCAGTTCTTC. The chain has TRBV18 and TRBJ2-1; TRBD2 matches at 10 bases. V dropped 1 base and J dropped 5; count of bases not matched to a gene: 5. The germline V gene has CDR1 KGHSH and CDR2 LQKENI. The CDR3 runs to 16 residues.

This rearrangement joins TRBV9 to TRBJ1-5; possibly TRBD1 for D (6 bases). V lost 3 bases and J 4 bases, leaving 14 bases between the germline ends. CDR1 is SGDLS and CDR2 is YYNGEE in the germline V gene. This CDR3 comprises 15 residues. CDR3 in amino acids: CASSASQGGNQPQHF. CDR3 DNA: TGTGCCAGCAGCGCCTCACAGGGAGGGAATCAGCCCCAGCATTTT.

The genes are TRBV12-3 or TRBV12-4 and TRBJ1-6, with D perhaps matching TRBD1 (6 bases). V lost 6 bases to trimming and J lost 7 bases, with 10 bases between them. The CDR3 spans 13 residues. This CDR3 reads CASRAGANSPLHF. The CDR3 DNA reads TGTGCCAGCAGGGCGGGGGCAAATTCACCCCTCCACTTT.

For the CDR3, the DNA is TGTGCCAGCAGGAGGGACTCTTTGGGGACCCAGTACTTC. It translates to CASRRDSLGTQYF. The rearrangement joins TRBV2 to TRBJ2-5; a weak D match, TRBD2 (6 bases). With 6 bases removed from V and 7 bases from J, the gap between germline ends came to 15 bases. Germline V CDR1 and CDR2: SNHLY, FYNNEI. This CDR3 has 13 amino acids. The full variable domain, with the rest looked up from reference TRBV2 and TRBJ2-5, is EPEVTQTPSHQVTQMGQEVILRCVPISNHLYFYWYRQILGQKVEFLVSFYNNEISEKSEIFDDQFSVERPDGSNFTLKIRSTKLEDSAMYFCASRRDSLGTQYFGPGTRLLVL.

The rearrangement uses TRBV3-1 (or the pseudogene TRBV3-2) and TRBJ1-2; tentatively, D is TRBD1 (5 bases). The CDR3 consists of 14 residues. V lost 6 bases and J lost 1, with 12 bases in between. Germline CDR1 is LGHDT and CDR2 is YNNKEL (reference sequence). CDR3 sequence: CASSFQGRNYGYTF. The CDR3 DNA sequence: TGTGCCAGCAGTTTCCAGGGCCGTAACTATGGCTACACCTTC.